This entry features one T cell receptor (beta chain) sequence. This entry comes from a study of control samples from healthy donors and cancer patients. Sequenced by immunoSEQ multiplex PCR; TCRdb stores in-frame clones only, minus some. The sample lists some 210,000 clones, about 90% occurring once. Germline-derived CDR1 and CDR2 are WSHSY and SAAADI. The CDR3 runs to 15 residues. V shed 6 bases and J 7 bases; nucleotides not matched to a gene: 8. Sequencing was carried out using blood. The TCR comes from a man younger than 40 in good health. The V and J genes are TRBV10-2 and TRBJ1-4; 10 bases fit TRBD1. CDR3 protein: CASSDPGTGVEKLFF. The CDR3 nucleotides are TGCGCCAGCAGCGACCCCGGGACAGGGGTTGAAAAACTGTTTTTT.